Listed below are T cell receptor beta chains from one sample, sequenced in a study of cytomegalovirus exposure and HLA in healthy donors. Profiling relied on immunoSEQ multiplex PCR, and the TCRdb table lists in-frame clones only, not all of them. This repertoire shows about 130,000 clones, 73% found once; its top ten account for approximately 2.1%. The sequenced sample was PBMCs. Receptors were obtained from a woman in her 40s in good health and CMV-seropositive. Each CDR3 is given with its conserved first and last residue. The D gene is left open where the match is weak. Only part of the rows carry a size: once, few, many, or a class if the clone is expanded.

J gene | D gene | clone size | V gene | CDR3 DNA | CDR3 protein
TRBJ2-3 | TRBD2 | once | TRBV7-2 | TGTGCCAGCAGCTTCGAGAGCGGGAATACGCAGTATTTT | CASSFESGNTQYF
TRBJ2-3 | TRBD2 | - | TRBV5-1 | TGCGCCAGCAGCTTGGCCCGAGGGGCTAGCGGGAGTTATCTAGATACGCAGTATTTT | CASSLARGASGSYLDTQYF
TRBJ1-2 | - | - | TRBV7-3 | TGTGCCAGCAGCTTATTTGGCGGTTCGAACTATGGCTACACCTTC | CASSLFGGSNYGYTF
TRBJ1-4 | - | few | TRBV7-8 | TGTGCCAGCAGCTTAGGAATTTCGGGGACTAATGAAAAACTGTTTTTT | CASSLGISGTNEKLFF
TRBJ1-5 | - | few | TRBV30 | TGTGCCTGGAGTACGGACAGCTACAATCAGCCCCAGCATTTT | CAWSTDSYNQPQHF
TRBJ1-2 | TRBD1 | - | TRBV6-6 | TGTGCCAGTCAGGGACAGGGTCATGGCTATGGCTACACCTTC | CASQGQGHGYGYTF
TRBJ2-5 | TRBD2 | - | TRBV29-1 | TGCAGCGTTTCAAAGCCGGGACTAGCGCCGGAGACCCAGTACTTC | CSVSKPGLAPETQYF
TRBJ2-7 | TRBD2 | - | TRBV7-2 | TGTGCCAGCAGGGGGGGACTAGCGGGAGGCGGGATTTACGAGCAGTACTTC | CASRGGLAGGGIYEQYF
TRBJ1-4 | - | - | TRBV27 | TGTGCCAGCAGCTTTGGACAGCGGCAAGATGTTAATGAAAAACTGTTTTTT | CASSFGQRQDVNEKLFF
TRBJ1-6 | TRBD1 | - | TRBV15 | TGTGCCACCAGCAGTTCAGGACAGGGAGAAAGTTCACCCCTCCACTTT | CATSSSGQGESSPLHF
TRBJ1-3 | - | - | TRBV28 | TGTGCCAGCAGTTTACCCGGGAGCTCTGGAAACACCATATATTTT | CASSLPGSSGNTIYF
TRBJ1-1 | - | few | TRBV19 | TGTGCCAGTAGTATAGCCAGGGGCCCGACGAACACTGAAGCTTTCTTT | CASSIARGPTNTEAFF
TRBJ1-2 | - | - | TRBV28 | TGTGCCAGCAGTTTAACAGACACTCTAGGCTACACCTTC | CASSLTDTLGYTF
TRBJ1-6 | TRBD1 | - | TRBV7-2 | TGTGCCAGCAGCCTCGGGACAGGGGACTTGGCCTCCTATAATTCACCCCTCCACTTT | CASSLGTGDLASYNSPLHF
TRBJ2-6 | - | - | TRBV27 | TGTGCCAGCAGTTCTGGACAGCCTGGGGCCAACGTCCTGACTTTC | CASSSGQPGANVLTF
TRBJ1-3 | - | - | TRBV30 | TGTGCCTGGAGTGTACGGGTCAACACCATATATTTT | CAWSVRVNTIYF
TRBJ1-6 | TRBD1 | once | TRBV9 | TGTGCCAGCAGCCCACAGGGGGGAACTTGGTCACCCCTCCACTTT | CASSPQGGTWSPLHF
TRBJ1-5 | - | few | TRBV6-1 | TGTGCCAGCAGACTAACGCGGGGCAATCAGCCCCAGCATTTT | CASRLTRGNQPQHF
TRBJ2-7 | - | - | TRBV23-1 | TGCGCCAGCAGTCAATCGGGCCGACGCTTC | CASSQSGRRF
TRBJ1-5 | TRBD1 | - | TRBV7-9 | TGTGCCAGCAGCTATGGGACAGGGAGTAGGGCGAGTTGGCCCCAGCATTTT | CASSYGTGSRASWPQHF
TRBJ1-4 | - | few | TRBV2 | TGTGCCAGCCGATTCGACAGAGTTCTTAACGAAAAACTGTTTTTT | CASRFDRVLNEKLFF
TRBJ1-4 | - | - | TRBV18 | TGTGCCAGCTCACCGGGACTAAACGAAAAACTGTTTTTT | CASSPGLNEKLFF
TRBJ2-2 | TRBD2 | few | TRBV6-5 | TGTGCCAGCAGTTTAGGACTAGCGGTGAACACCGGGGAGCTGTTTTTT | CASSLGLAVNTGELFF
TRBJ2-5 | - | few | TRBV19 | TGTGCCAGTAGTACCAGACAGCAAGAGACCCAGTACTTC | CASSTRQQETQYF
TRBJ1-3 | - | - | TRBV7-3 | TGTGCCAGCAGCTTAGCAGGCCAGGGGAAATCTGGAAACACCATATATTTT | CASSLAGQGKSGNTIYF
TRBJ1-3 | TRBD1 | - | TRBV6-5 | TGTGCCAGCAGTTACCAGGGGGCGCGGAACACCATATATTTT | CASSYQGARNTIYF
TRBJ2-3 | - | - | TRBV30 | TGTGCCTGGAGTGTCAACAGCCGCACAGATACGCAGTATTTT | CAWSVNSRTDTQYF
TRBJ1-6 | - | - | TRBV7-3 | TGTGCCAGCAGCTCGGGACTGACTGATTCACCCCTCCACTTT | CASSSGLTDSPLHF
TRBJ2-5 | TRBD1 | - | TRBV7-8 | TGTGCCACCACAGGGGCAACAGAGACCCAGTACTTC | CATTGATETQYF
TRBJ2-3 | - | - | TRBV11-2 | TGTGCCAGCAGCTCGCTAGCGTCGCTGCTACGCACAGATACGCAGTATTTT | CASSSLASLLRTDTQYF
TRBJ2-1 | TRBD1 | - | TRBV28 | TGTGCCAGCAGTTTTGGACAGGGCAGGCAGTTCTTC | CASSFGQGRQFF
TRBJ2-3 | TRBD1 | - | TRBV28 | TGTGCCAGCAGTTCCCCGGGACAGATCACAGATACGCAGTATTTT | CASSSPGQITDTQYF
TRBJ1-2 | - | - | TRBV30 | TGTGCCTGGAGTATGGCGGCTCGGGGCTACACCTTC | CAWSMAARGYTF
TRBJ2-6 | - | - | TRBV7-6 | TGTGCCAGCAGCTTTGGGGCCGGTTGGGCCAACGTCCTGACTTTC | CASSFGAGWANVLTF
TRBJ2-6 | TRBD1 | once | TRBV7-2 | TGTGCCAGCAGCCGACAGGGCACTTCTGGGGCCAACGTCCTGACTTTC | CASSRQGTSGANVLTF
TRBJ2-3 | - | - | TRBV25-1 | TGTGCCACCCTTGGTAGCGATACGCAGTATTTT | CATLGSDTQYF
TRBJ2-3 | - | - | TRBV5-4 | TGTGCCAGCAGACCGGGGACCGGGAGAGGCACAGATACGCAGTATTTT | CASRPGTGRGTDTQYF
TRBJ1-3 | TRBD1 | once | TRBV7-6 | TGTGCCAGCAGCCTAGGACAGGGAAAGAACCCTGGAAACACCATATATTTT | CASSLGQGKNPGNTIYF
TRBJ2-1 | TRBD1 | - | TRBV19 | TGTGCCAGTAGTATATCGGACAGGGACTACAATGAGCAGTTCTTC | CASSISDRDYNEQFF